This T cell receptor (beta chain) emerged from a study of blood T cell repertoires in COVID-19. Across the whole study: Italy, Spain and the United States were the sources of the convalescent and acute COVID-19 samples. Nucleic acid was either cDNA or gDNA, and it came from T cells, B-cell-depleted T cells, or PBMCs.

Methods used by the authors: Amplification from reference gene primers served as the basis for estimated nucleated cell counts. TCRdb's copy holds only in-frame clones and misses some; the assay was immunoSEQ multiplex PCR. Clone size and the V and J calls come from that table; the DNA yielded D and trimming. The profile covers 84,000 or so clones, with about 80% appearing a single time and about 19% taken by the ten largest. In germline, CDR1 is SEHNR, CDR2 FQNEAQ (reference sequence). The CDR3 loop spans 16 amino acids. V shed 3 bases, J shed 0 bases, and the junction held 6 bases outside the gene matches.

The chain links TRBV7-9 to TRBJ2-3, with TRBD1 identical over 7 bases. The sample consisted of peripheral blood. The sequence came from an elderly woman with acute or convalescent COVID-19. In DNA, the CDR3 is TGTGCCAGCAGCTTGGGGGACAGAACTAGCACAGATACGCAGTATTTT. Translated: CASSLGDRTSTDTQYF. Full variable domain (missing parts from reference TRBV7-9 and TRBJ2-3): DTGVSQNPRHKITKRGQNVTFRCDPISEHNRLYWYRQTLGQGPEFLTYFQNEAQLEKSRLLSDRFSAERPKGSFSTLEIQRTEQGDSAMYLCASSLGDRTSTDTQYFGPGTRLTVL.